One sample yielded the 9 T cell receptor beta chains listed below, sequenced in a study of T cells in localized non-small cell lung cancer. Repertoires were generated with immunoSEQ multiplex PCR, while TCRdb's copy carries only in-frame clones and drops some. The sample records 75,000 to 90,000 clones, almost 85% being singletons. This material consisted of peripheral blood, taken before any cancer treatment. These receptors all stem from a man aged 40-75 years with stage I lung adenocarcinoma.

This chain joins TRBV5-5 and TRBJ1-1; D not certain. Trimming took off 5 bases at V and 1 base at J, with 12 bases between the two ends. This CDR3 spans 14 amino acids. Germline CDR1 SGHKS, CDR2 YYEKEE (reference sequence). CDR3 residues: CASSLHWQNTEAFF. For the CDR3, the DNA is TGTGCCAGCAGTCTACATTGGCAGAACACTGAAGCTTTCTTT.

This sequence joins TRBV28 and TRBJ2-1; no clear D. Germline V lookup: CDR1 MDHEN, CDR2 SYDVKM. The germline V and J ends were trimmed by 6 bases and 2 bases, with 8 bases remaining between them. The CDR3 is 13 amino acids. The CDR3 protein is CASSDGAYNEQFF. The DNA for the CDR3 is TGTGCCAGCAGCGATGGGGCCTACAATGAGCAGTTCTTC.

The rearrangement uses TRBV21-1 and TRBJ1-6. TRBV21-1 corresponds to a pseudogene. This CDR3 spans 14 amino acids. As DNA, the CDR3 is TGTGCCAGCAGCAAGAGTCACTATAATTCACCCCTCCACTTT. This translates into CASSKSHYNSPLHF.

The chain recombines TRBV2 with TRBJ1-1; D perhaps matches TRBD1 (5 bases). Deletions cut 7 bases from V and 4 bases from J, with 13 bases between. This CDR3 has 13 amino acids. The germline V gene has CDR1 SNHLY and CDR2 FYNNEI. The CDR3 DNA reads as TGTGCCAGCACCCAAGGGAGGGGCACTGAAGCTTTCTTT. Amino acids: CASTQGRGTEAFF.

V gene TRBV7-9 combines with J gene TRBJ1-2; no definite D call. The CDR3 is 15 residues long. Germline V gene lookup returns CDR1 SEHNR and CDR2 FQNEAQ (reference sequence). Trimming pared 3 bases from V and 2 bases from J, leaving 13 bases between. The CDR3 spells CASSLRVGENYGYTF. CDR3 bases: TGTGCCAGCAGCTTGAGGGTCGGGGAGAACTATGGCTACACCTTC.

The rearrangement links TRBV6-1 to TRBJ2-6, with 7 bases fitting TRBD2. Losses at the gene ends were 3 bases for V and 2 bases for J; bases not matched to a gene: 4. The CDR3 covers 16 residues. Germline V gives CDR1 MNHNS, CDR2 SASEGT. The chain's CDR3 is CASSDSGRAGANVLTF. Written as DNA, the CDR3 is TGTGCCAGCAGTGATTCAGGGAGGGCTGGGGCCAACGTCCTGACTTTC.

The chain recombines TRBV5-4 with TRBJ1-2; D remains ambiguous. Between the trimmed V and J ends, which lost 4 bases and 0 bases, there was a span of 16 bases. The CDR3 has 16 amino acids. The germline V gene has CDR1 SGHNT and CDR2 YYREEE (reference sequence). This chain's CDR3 is CASSPAGNKANYGYTF. As DNA, the CDR3 is TGTGCCAGCAGCCCCGCTGGGAACAAAGCTAACTATGGCTACACCTTC.

The chain carries TRBV2 and TRBJ1-1; 7 bases are shared with TRBD1. The CDR3 is 14 residues long. The trim removed 6 bases at V and 4 bases at J, leaving 8 bases unmatched. CDR1 SNHLY and CDR2 FYNNEI come from the germline V gene. Written as DNA, the CDR3 is TGTGCCAGCAGCCGGGTACAGGGGAGCACTGAAGCTTTCTTT. This gives the protein CASSRVQGSTEAFF.

The CDR3 here is CASSILQDTGELFF. CDR3 DNA sequence: TGTGCCAGCAGCATTTTACAGGACACCGGGGAGCTGTTTTTT. The V and J genes are TRBV9 and TRBJ2-2; TRBD1 might be the D (5 bases). The CDR3 length is 14 residues. Germline V lookup: CDR1 SGDLS, CDR2 YYNGEE. The germline V and J ends were trimmed by 4 bases and 3 bases, with 10 bases remaining between them.